This entry lists 4 T cell receptor beta chains sequenced from one sample in a study of T-cell memory formation after mild COVID-19. Each CDR3 protein is one row after TCRdb ran MiXCR on the 5' RACE reads. The repertoire has tens of thousands of distinct CDR3 sequences, roughly 12% of them found once; the top ten carry approximately 23%. The sequenced sample was PBMCs or a T cell subset sorted from them (not recorded which). The receptors come from a man younger than 35 who had mild COVID-19 (a few samples of this study predate the infection). Cell type and time point are not known.

This clonotype was picked up a small number of times. V gene TRBV28 combines with J gene TRBJ2-3, with TRBD1 identical over 7 bases. CDR3 length: 15 residues. V was clipped by 4 bases and J by 4 bases; unmatched bases: 8. Germline V CDR1 and CDR2: MDHEN, SYDVKM. CDR3 sequence: CASSSPHGQADTQYF. CDR3 DNA sequence: TGTGCCAGCAGTTCTCCCCACGGACAGGCAGATACGCAGTATTTT.

V and J are TRBV2 and TRBJ2-7; possible D gene TRBD2, 5 bases. The germline V gene encodes CDR1 SNHLY and CDR2 FYNNEI. Trimming left V 2 bases short and J 3 bases short, with 8 bases between. This CDR3 region has 13 residues. DNA for the CDR3: TGTGCCAGCAGTGAATCGGGATACTACGAGCAGTACGTC. This translates into CASSESGYYEQYV.

The chain combines TRBV5-1 with TRBJ1-1; 9 bases fit TRBD1. CDR3 length: 14 residues. V lost 4 bases and J lost 6; bases outside the gene matches: 7. The germline V gene encodes CDR1 SGHRS and CDR2 YFSETQ. CDR3 amino acids: CASSAQGAIAEAFF. The CDR3 DNA follows: TGCGCCAGCAGCGCACAGGGGGCGATAGCTGAAGCTTTCTTT. The whole variable domain, filled in from reference TRBV5-1 and TRBJ1-1, reads KAGVTQTPRYLIKTRGQQVTLSCSPISGHRSVSWYQQTPGQGLQFLFEYFSETQRNKGNFPGRFSGRQFSNSRSEMNVSTLELGDSALYLCASSAQGAIAEAFFGQGTRLTVV.

This clonotype was seen repeatedly, ten times or more. The chain uses TRBV5-1 and TRBJ1-1; D may be TRBD1 (6 bases). This CDR3 has 13 residues. Germline CDR1 is SGHRS and CDR2 is YFSETQ. Trimming pared 2 bases from V and 7 bases from J, leaving 12 bases between. The CDR3 sequence: CASSFGGPNEAFF. DNA for the CDR3: TGCGCCAGCAGCTTTGGGGGCCCCAATGAAGCTTTCTTT.